Sequencing of this TCR beta chain was carried out in a study of graft-versus-host responses after intestinal transplantation. Study at large: Those transplanted obtained multivisceral, liver-intestinal, or isolated intestinal grafts. Study findings and constraints: Declines in HvG clones occurring early post-transplant were associated with peak circulating GvH clone levels.

Clones were read by immunoSEQ multiplex PCR, and TCRdb kept only the in-frame ones, dropping some. The repertoire includes 75,000 to 100,000 clones, over 80% of them detected once, and 0.45% to 0.6% sits in the top ten. V lost 4 bases to trimming and J lost 0 bases, with 16 bases between them. Germline CDR1 is SGDLS and CDR2 is YYNGEE. The CDR3 has 16 amino acids. A word on this clone: Antigen unknown.

The rearrangement links TRBV9 to TRBJ1-2; perhaps TRBD1 as D (6 bases). The source was unstimulated CD8+ T cells sorted from spleen or lymph node cells, collected before intestinal transplant. The sequence derives from a human donor who received an intestinal transplant. This CDR3 reads CASSTHGRGTNYGYTF. As DNA, the CDR3 is TGTGCCAGCAGCACTCACGGCAGGGGCACTAACTATGGCTACACCTTC.